The T cell receptor (beta chain) described here comes from a study of response to subunit inactivated influenza vaccine. This CDR3 contains 14 residues. Germline loops: CDR1 SEHNR, CDR2 FQNEAQ (reference sequence). The V end lost 3 bases, the J end lost 3 bases, and 11 bases lay between the germline ends. TCRdb re-called the RT-PCR reads with MiXCR, one entry per CDR3 protein. The table lists about 780,000 distinct CDR3 sequences, around 18% of them singletons. The sample here was PBMCs from blood, taken 4 to 6 days after vaccination. The chain carries TRBV7-9 and TRBJ2-5, with D tentatively TRBD2 (5 bases). This clonotype was obtained from a man aged 50 to 60 who received an inactivated influenza vaccine. The DNA of the CDR3 is TGTGCCAGCAGCTTGAGAGGGTGGGAAGAGACCCAGTACTTC. It is translated as CASSLRGWEETQYF. The whole variable domain, filled in from reference TRBV7-9 and TRBJ2-5, reads DTGVSQNPRHKITKRGQNVTFRCDPISEHNRLYWYRQTLGQGPEFLTYFQNEAQLEKSRLLSDRFSAERPKGSFSTLEIQRTEQGDSAMYLCASSLRGWEETQYFGPGTRLLVL.